The 20 T cell receptor beta chains presented below share a single source sample, sequenced in a study of blood T cell repertoires in COVID-19. Assay: immunoSEQ multiplex PCR; the TCRdb copy retains only in-frame clones and omits some. The sample consists of 180,000 or so clones, more than 85% of them appearing once. Source material: peripheral blood. The receptors were gathered from a woman younger than 45 with active or convalescent COVID-19.

The chain combines TRBV7-9 with TRBJ2-1; 14 bases map to TRBD2. V trimming: 5 bases; J trimming: 4 bases; junction bases outside the gene matches: 7. The CDR3 is made up of 17 amino acids. From germline, CDR1 is SEHNR and CDR2 FQNEAQ (reference sequence). CDR3: CASSLRTSGGIYNEQFF. The CDR3 region has the DNA TGTGCCAGCAGCCTCAGGACTAGCGGGGGGATTTACAATGAGCAGTTCTTC.

V gene TRBV6-5 combines with J gene TRBJ1-2; 7 nucleotides line up with TRBD1. The J segment lost 2 bases and the V segment lost 5 bases, leaving 8 bases of the junction unmatched. The germline gives CDR1 MNHEY, CDR2 SVGAGI. CDR3 length: 15 amino acids. DNA for the CDR3: TGTGCCAGCAGTATGGGCAAGGGGGCGAACTATGGCTACACCTTC. Residues: CASSMGKGANYGYTF.

The chain uses TRBV7-9 and TRBJ2-5; TRBD2 matches at 10 bases. The V and J ends lost 5 bases and 2 bases, in that order; junction bases with no gene match: 8. Germline V lookup: CDR1 SEHNR, CDR2 FQNEAQ (reference sequence). CDR3 length equals 16 residues. The CDR3 nucleotides are TGTGCCAGCAGCCCGCTAGCGGGGGTGACACAAGAGACCCAGTACTTC. It encodes CASSPLAGVTQETQYF.

This chain links TRBV6-5 with TRBJ2-3, with 8 bases fitting TRBD1. Germline CDR1 MNHEY, CDR2 SVGAGI. The CDR3 has 14 amino acids. The V segment lost 7 bases and the J segment 1 base; nucleotides outside the gene matches: 4. The CDR3 sequence is CASNPGQGTDTQYF. CDR3 sequence (DNA): TGTGCCAGCAATCCGGGACAGGGCACAGATACGCAGTATTTT.

This clone was detected only once. The rearrangement uses TRBV6-5 and TRBJ2-5, with 10 bases aligning to TRBD1. In germline, CDR1 is MNHEY, CDR2 SVGAGI. The CDR3 consists of 15 residues. The ends lost 6 bases at V and 6 bases at J; junction bases unmatched: 10. CDR3 DNA sequence: TGTGCCAGCAGGCATCGGGACAGGGGTTGGCAGACCCAGTACTTC. The encoded protein is CASRHRDRGWQTQYF.

The rearrangement joins TRBV2 to TRBJ2-5; 13 bases map to TRBD2. After removal of 4 bases from V and 6 bases from J, the junction contained 5 bases not matched to a gene. From germline, CDR1 is SNHLY and CDR2 FYNNEI. The CDR3 is 15 amino acids. In DNA, the CDR3 is TGTGCCAGCAGTGGGGGACTAGCGGGATCGAAGACCCAGTACTTC. Residues: CASSGGLAGSKTQYF.

The chain uses TRBV6-5 and TRBJ1-3; 7 bases agree with TRBD1. The CDR3 has 15 amino acids. V lost 7 bases and J lost 2; bases outside the gene matches: 8. Germline-derived CDR1 and CDR2 are MNHEY and SVGAGI. In DNA, the CDR3 is TGTGCCAGCATTCCGCCAGGGGGAGCTGGAAACACCATATATTTT. This encodes CASIPPGGAGNTIYF.

The CDR3 sequence is CAIRGGAGLLEESSGNTIYF. DNA for the CDR3: TGTGCCATCCGGGGAGGTGCGGGACTACTGGAAGAGAGCTCTGGAAACACCATATATTTT. The V call is TRBV10-3, the J call TRBJ1-3; a weak D match, TRBD1 (5 bases). The ends were cut back, 8 bases at V and 0 bases at J, with 29 bases in the middle. This CDR3 contains 20 residues. The germline V gene encodes CDR1 ENHRY and CDR2 SYGVKD.

The chain joins TRBV6-5 to TRBJ1-1; tentatively, D is TRBD1 (6 bases). The CDR3 is 14 residues long. Trimming took off 5 bases at V and 6 bases at J, with 16 bases between the two ends. Germline CDR1 is MNHEY and CDR2 is SVGAGI. The DNA of the CDR3 is TGTGCCAGCAGTCCCCGGGGGGGCATGGCTGAAGCTTTCTTT. Translation: CASSPRGGMAEAFF.

This rearrangement joins TRBV6-2 or TRBV6-3 to TRBJ2-7, with 11 positions matching TRBD1. Unmatched junction bases numbered 5, after V lost 0 bases and J lost 7 bases. CDR3 length equals 15 residues. The V gene's germline CDR1 is MNHEY and CDR2 SVGEGT. CDR3 DNA: TGTGCCAGCAGTTACTCCGGGACAGGGGGGAGAGAGCAGTACTTC. It encodes CASSYSGTGGREQYF.

The table lists this clone with a count of one. This sequence joins TRBV5-4 and TRBJ2-5; 15 bases agree with TRBD2. The CDR3 has 17 residues. After removal of 4 bases from V and 4 bases from J, the junction contained 8 bases not matched to a gene. Germline lookup yields CDR1 SGHNT and CDR2 YYREEE (reference sequence). The CDR3 DNA is TGTGCCAGCAGCCCCGGACTAGCGGGGGGGCCATTAGAGACCCAGTACTTC. As protein: CASSPGLAGGPLETQYF.

This clone was observed a few times. This sequence joins TRBV5-6 and TRBJ1-4; no firm D call. V gave up 2 bases and J gave up 6 bases, with 17 bases separating them. The V gene's germline CDR1 is SGHDT and CDR2 YYEEEE. This CDR3 contains 16 residues. CDR3 residues: CASSFFIGVEDEKLFF. In nucleotides, the CDR3 is TGTGCCAGCAGCTTTTTCATCGGGGTTGAAGATGAAAAACTGTTTTTT.

V usage is TRBV5-1 and J usage is TRBJ1-3; TRBD1 is a possible D gene (6 bases). The length of the CDR3 is 15 residues. The germline CDR1 and CDR2 sequences are SGHRS and YFSETQ. Between the trimmed V and J ends, which lost 9 bases and 1 base, there was a span of 17 bases. The CDR3 loop is CATSREGTSGNTIYF. The CDR3 nucleotides are TGCGCCACCTCCCGAGAGGGGACATCTGGAAACACCATATATTTT.

The J gene is TRBJ2-5, the V gene TRBV18; 9 bases line up with TRBD1. V trimming: 4 bases; J trimming: 0 bases; junction bases outside the gene matches: 9. Germline V gene sequence: CDR1 KGHSH, CDR2 LQKENI. CDR3 length: 17 amino acids. The CDR3 DNA sequence: TGTGCCAGCTCACGTTTACCGGGACAGGGACACCAAGAGACCCAGTACTTC. Residues: CASSRLPGQGHQETQYF.

V and J are TRBV29-1 and TRBJ2-1; 13 bases are a match to TRBD2. Germline V lookup: CDR1 SQVTM, CDR2 ANQGSEA. The V and J ends lost 1 base and 4 bases, in that order; junction bases with no gene match: 4. The CDR3 contains 16 residues. The CDR3 spells CSVEVPGLAGYNEQFF. The CDR3 region has the DNA TGCAGCGTTGAAGTCCCGGGACTAGCGGGATACAATGAGCAGTTCTTC.

The CDR3 region has the DNA TGTGCCAGCAGAGGACTAGCGGGGGGGATTGATACGCAGTATTTT. Translated, it gives CASRGLAGGIDTQYF. This chain links TRBV6-5 with TRBJ2-3; TRBD2 agrees at 15 bases. The junction had 4 bases not matched to a gene; V was cut back by 6 bases and J by 6 bases. Germline CDR1 reads MNHEY; CDR2 reads SVGAGI. The CDR3 extends over 15 amino acids.

V is TRBV7-9 and J is TRBJ1-2, with TRBD1 matching over 10 bases. This CDR3 spans 15 amino acids. Germline CDR1 reads SEHNR; CDR2 reads FQNEAQ (reference sequence). Germline trimming cut 5 bases from V and 8 bases from J; bases unmatched to any gene: 11. CDR3 nucleotide sequence: TGTGCCAGCAGCCCGTGGGACAGGGGAACTAAGGGCTACACCTTC. This encodes CASSPWDRGTKGYTF. Combining the CDR3 with reference TRBV7-9 and TRBJ1-2 gives the whole variable domain DTGVSQNPRHKITKRGQNVTFRCDPISEHNRLYWYRQTLGQGPEFLTYFQNEAQLEKSRLLSDRFSAERPKGSFSTLEIQRTEQGDSAMYLCASSPWDRGTKGYTFGSGTRLTVV.

This clone was seen a single time. The V gene is TRBV5-1, the J gene TRBJ1-1, with unresolved D. Germline CDR1 is SGHRS and CDR2 is YFSETQ. Trimming took 0 bases from V and 0 from J, leaving 6 bases between them. CDR3 size: 14 residues. CDR3 loop: CASSLAFMNTEAFF. As DNA, the CDR3 is TGCGCCAGCAGCTTGGCCTTTATGAACACTGAAGCTTTCTTT. The variable domain in full, with the rest retrieved from reference TRBV5-1 and TRBJ1-1, is KAGVTQTPRYLIKTRGQQVTLSCSPISGHRSVSWYQQTPGQGLQFLFEYFSETQRNKGNFPGRFSGRQFSNSRSEMNVSTLELGDSALYLCASSLAFMNTEAFFGQGTRLTVV.

The V gene is TRBV25-1, the J gene TRBJ2-2; TRBD1 is a possible D gene (5 bases). This CDR3 is 17 amino acids long. CDR1 MGHDK and CDR2 SYGVNS come from the germline V gene. V was trimmed by 1 base and J by 7 bases, leaving 19 bases between them. CDR3 DNA: TGTGCCAGCAGTGAATTCCCCCTGCAGGGAAAGAACGGGGAGCTGTTTTTT. It specifies CASSEFPLQGKNGELFF.

The genes are TRBV19 and TRBJ2-7, with 9 bases fitting TRBD1. Germline CDR1 LNHDA, CDR2 SQIVND (reference sequence). J gave up 6 bases and V 5 bases, and 14 bases lay outside the gene matches. This CDR3 has 16 residues. CDR3 protein: CASSPQYGQGFGEQYF. The CDR3 region has the DNA TGTGCCAGTAGTCCCCAATACGGACAGGGGTTCGGCGAGCAGTACTTC.